The T cell receptor beta chain under discussion was sequenced for a study of blood T cell repertoires in COVID-19. Overall study context: Material from acute and convalescent COVID-19 was sourced from the United States, Italy and Spain.

Assay: immunoSEQ multiplex PCR; the TCRdb copy retains only in-frame clones and omits some. The sample has 250,000 to 300,000 clones; approximately 90% are singletons. Germline trimming cut 6 bases from V and 4 bases from J; bases unmatched to any gene: 7. The CDR3 sequence is 14 residues long. CDR1 and CDR2 (germline): LNHDA, SQIVND (reference sequence). The genes are TRBV19 and TRBJ1-1; 8 positions match TRBD1. Sequenced sample: PBMCs or T cells enriched from blood (not recorded which). The sequence came from a woman in her thirties or forties with acute COVID-19. CDR3 loop: CASRDRGGGTEAFF. The DNA for the CDR3 is TGTGCCAGTAGAGACAGGGGTGGAGGCACTGAAGCTTTCTTT.